This passage covers 27 T cell receptor beta chains from one sample sequenced in a study of blood T cell repertoires in COVID-19. Libraries were prepared by immunoSEQ multiplex PCR; TCRdb keeps only in-frame clonotypes and omits some of them. The top ten clones hold roughly 8% of a sample with hundreds of thousands of clones, around 87% of them seen once. The specimen sequenced was peripheral blood. These receptors all stem from a woman aged 45 to 65 who had recovered from COVID-19.

The chain uses TRBV7-9 and TRBJ1-1, with D possibly matching TRBD1 (5 bases). Deletions cut 5 bases from V and 3 bases from J, with 16 bases between. Germline CDR1 and CDR2: SEHNR and FQNEAQ (reference sequence). This CDR3 is built from 15 residues. CDR3: CASSAGTGPYTEAFF. The CDR3 DNA sequence: TGTGCCAGCAGCGCCGGCACAGGCCCTTACACTGAAGCTTTCTTT. The full variable domain, in which reference TRBV7-9 and TRBJ1-1 provide the parts outside the CDR3, is DTGVSQNPRHKITKRGQNVTFRCDPISEHNRLYWYRQTLGQGPEFLTYFQNEAQLEKSRLLSDRFSAERPKGSFSTLEIQRTEQGDSAMYLCASSAGTGPYTEAFFGQGTRLTVV.

V gene TRBV30 combines with J gene TRBJ2-7, with D possibly matching TRBD2 (6 bases). The germline V and J ends were trimmed by 2 bases and 1 base, with 9 bases remaining between them. This CDR3 spans 13 amino acids. Germline V gene sequence: CDR1 GTSNPN, CDR2 SVGIG (reference sequence). The CDR3: CAWSRGFSYEQYF. As DNA, the CDR3 is TGTGCCTGGAGTCGGGGGTTTTCCTACGAGCAGTACTTC.

V and J are TRBV6-5 and TRBJ1-5; TRBD1 is a possible D gene (6 bases). Looked up from germline, CDR1 is MNHEY and CDR2 is SVGAGI. The V and J ends lost 6 bases and 3 bases respectively, with 12 bases between them. This CDR3 spans 14 amino acids. Here the CDR3 DNA reads TGTGCCAGCAGCCCCGACAGGCTCAATCAGCCCCAGCATTTT. Translation gives CASSPDRLNQPQHF.

The CDR3: CASSLSIRGLTEAFF. The CDR3 coding sequence is TGTGCCAGCAGTTTATCGATCAGGGGGCTCACTGAAGCTTTCTTT. V and J are TRBV27 and TRBJ1-1, with TRBD1 identical over 8 bases. The CDR3 runs to 15 residues. From germline, CDR1 is MNHEY and CDR2 SMNVEV (reference sequence). The V gene end was trimmed by 0 bases and the J gene end by 4 bases; junction bases not matched to a gene: 4.

The chain combines TRBV11-2 with TRBJ2-5; tentatively, D is TRBD1 (5 bases). Trimming left V 8 bases short and J 4 bases short, with 14 bases between. CDR3 length: 13 amino acids. CDR1 SGHAT and CDR2 FQNNGV come from the germline V gene. The CDR3 is CASLAGWSETQYF. For the CDR3, the DNA is TGTGCCAGCTTGGCAGGGTGGTCAGAGACCCAGTACTTC.

The CDR3 spells CASRGSGGMENQPQHF. The DNA for the CDR3 is TGTGCCAGCAGAGGGTCGGGAGGAATGGAGAATCAGCCCCAGCATTTT. The V gene is TRBV28, the J gene TRBJ1-5; D gene ambiguous. Germline CDR1 is MDHEN and CDR2 is SYDVKM. V gave up 6 bases and J gave up 4 bases, with 19 bases separating them. CDR3 size: 16 residues.

J is TRBJ2-2 and V is TRBV28, with D possibly matching TRBD1 (6 bases). Trimming pared 4 bases from V and 1 base from J, leaving 16 bases between. The germline V gene encodes CDR1 MDHEN and CDR2 SYDVKM. CDR3 size: 17 residues. The CDR3 DNA sequence: TGTGCCAGCAGTTCTCTGACTTGGACAGAGAACACCGGGGAGCTGTTTTTT. Residues: CASSSLTWTENTGELFF.

The V gene is TRBV20-1, the J gene TRBJ2-1; unclear D gene. This CDR3 contains 11 residues. Germline loops: CDR1 DFQATT, CDR2 SNEGSKA (reference sequence). V was shortened by 6 bases and J by 0 bases, with 3 bases between the two germline ends. The DNA for the CDR3 is TGCAGTGCGGCCTCCTACAATGAGCAGTTCTTC. Encoded protein: CSAASYNEQFF.

This clone was seen once. V and J are TRBV30 and TRBJ1-5; TRBD1 matches at 7 bases. Germline V gives CDR1 GTSNPN, CDR2 SVGIG (reference sequence). The V segment lost 3 bases and the J segment 11 bases; nucleotides outside the gene matches: 10. The CDR3 totals 13 residues. The CDR3 region has the DNA TGTGCCTGGAGGGACAGGAGTCCAGGAACCCAGCATTTT. Its translation is CAWRDRSPGTQHF.

This sequence joins TRBV6-6 and TRBJ1-2; D remains ambiguous. Trimming removed 5 bases at V and 7 bases at J, with 8 bases between. CDR3 length equals 11 residues. Germline assignment: CDR1 MNHNY and CDR2 SVGAGI (reference sequence). CDR3 loop: CASSPPVGYTF. The CDR3 nucleotides read TGTGCCAGCAGTCCTCCGGTTGGCTACACCTTC.

The rearrangement links TRBV5-1 to TRBJ2-1; 8 bases align to TRBD2. The germline V gene encodes CDR1 SGHRS and CDR2 YFSETQ. This CDR3 spans 15 amino acids. V lost 0 bases, J lost 5 bases, and 4 bases stayed unmatched. CDR3 nucleotide sequence: TGCGCCAGCAGCTTGGATAGCGGGGCCCACAATGAGCAGTTCTTC. The encoded protein is CASSLDSGAHNEQFF.

This chain joins TRBV23-1 and TRBJ2-1; weak D call: TRBD2 (5 bases). TRBV23-1 is identified as an open reading frame with a role that is uncertain. With 11 bases removed from V and 2 bases from J, the gap between germline ends came to 16 bases. The CDR3 covers 14 residues. This chain's CDR3 is CAPSPAAAYNEQFF. CDR3 in DNA: TGCGCCCCTAGCCCCGCGGCCGCCTACAATGAGCAGTTCTTC.

The chain employs TRBV6-1 and TRBJ1-5, with D tentatively TRBD1 (6 bases). Trimming stripped 2 bases from V and 2 bases from J, with 7 bases between. The CDR3 spans 14 residues. Germline V gene lookup returns CDR1 MNHNS and CDR2 SASEGT. CDR3 in amino acids: CASSESGGNQPQHF. The DNA for the CDR3 is TGTGCCAGCAGTGAATCAGGGGGCAATCAGCCCCAGCATTTT.

This chain joins TRBV4-3 and TRBJ1-2; TRBD1 aligns across 8 bases. V lost 1 base to trimming and J lost 5 bases; unmatched junction nucleotides: 6. The CDR3 runs to 15 residues. Germline V gene data show CDR1 as LGHNA and CDR2 as YSLEER. CDR3 sequence (DNA): TGCGCCAGCAGCCAAGGGTGGAGACAGGGGTATGGCTACACCTTC. Translated, it gives CASSQGWRQGYGYTF.

This chain joins TRBV4-1 and TRBJ1-2; D call uncertain. The germline CDR1 and CDR2 sequences are MGHRA and YSYEKL. V lost 4 bases and J 1 base, leaving 7 bases between the germline ends. The CDR3 has 13 residues. The CDR3 DNA follows: TGCGCCAGCAGCCCCTCCCTTAACTATGGCTACACCTTC. This sequence encodes CASSPSLNYGYTF.

V usage is TRBV28 and J usage is TRBJ2-7; 8 nucleotides match TRBD2. J was trimmed by 3 bases and V by 8 bases; bases with no gene match: 9. CDR1 and CDR2 from the germline V gene are MDHEN and SYDVKM. This CDR3 is built from 14 residues. The CDR3 DNA reads TGTGCCAGCTCGCCCCCGGGACTAGTCTACGAGCAGTACTTC. Translation gives CASSPPGLVYEQYF.

The rearrangement links TRBV2 to TRBJ1-1; D might be TRBD1 (6 bases). CDR1 SNHLY and CDR2 FYNNEI come from the germline V gene. V was clipped by 5 bases and J by 1 base, with 11 bases between them. This CDR3 spans 14 amino acids. In DNA, the CDR3 is TGTGCCAGCAGTATACAGGGCGCGAACACTGAAGCTTTCTTT. Translated, it gives CASSIQGANTEAFF. Complete variable domain (other parts from reference TRBV2 and TRBJ1-1): EPEVTQTPSHQVTQMGQEVILRCVPISNHLYFYWYRQILGQKVEFLVSFYNNEISEKSEIFDDQFSVERPDGSNFTLKIRSTKLEDSAMYFCASSIQGANTEAFFGQGTRLTVV.

This clone was seen more than once but under ten times. The genes are TRBV18 and TRBJ2-7; maybe TRBD1 (6 bases). V lost 4 bases and J 7 bases, leaving 23 bases between the germline ends. The CDR3 is 16 residues long. Germline V gene data show CDR1 as KGHSH and CDR2 as LQKENI. CDR3: CASSQNPGARSWEQYF. The CDR3 region has the DNA TGTGCCAGCTCACAAAACCCAGGGGCCCGGAGTTGGGAGCAGTACTTC.

This sequence joins TRBV30 and TRBJ1-3; D remains ambiguous. V dropped 3 bases and J dropped 0 bases, with 21 bases sitting between them. The germline V gene has CDR1 GTSNPN and CDR2 SVGIG (reference sequence). CDR3 length equals 18 residues. The CDR3 nucleotides are TGTGCCTGGAGATTCTCCGGGTCCTCACTGTTCTCTGGAAACACCATATATTTT. Protein product: CAWRFSGSSLFSGNTIYF.

This clone was detected once. This rearrangement joins TRBV10-3 to TRBJ1-1, with D possibly being TRBD1 (6 bases). V lost 3 bases and J 10 bases, leaving 12 bases between the germline ends. Germline CDR1 and CDR2: ENHRY and SYGVKD. This CDR3 has 12 amino acids. The CDR3, as DNA: TGTGCCATCAGTGATCAGGGGTGGGTAGCTTTCTTT. This encodes CAISDQGWVAFF.

The J gene is TRBJ2-1, the V gene TRBV3-1 (or the pseudogene TRBV3-2); 9 bases fit TRBD1. The CDR3 length is 15 residues. Unmatched junction bases numbered 1, after V lost 2 bases and J lost 2 bases. Germline V gene lookup returns CDR1 LGHDT and CDR2 YNNKEL (reference sequence). Written as DNA, the CDR3 is TGTGCCAGCAGCCAATGGGACAGGGCCTACAATGAGCAGTTCTTC. The encoded protein is CASSQWDRAYNEQFF.

This chain joins TRBV9 and TRBJ1-1, with 7 bases matching TRBD1. Germline V CDR1 and CDR2: SGDLS, YYNGEE. CDR3 length: 16 residues. J lost 5 bases, V lost 3 bases, and 13 bases had no gene match. The CDR3 nucleotides are TGTGCCAGCAGCGCGGACATTCAGGGGGGAAGGACTGAAGCTTTCTTT. This encodes CASSADIQGGRTEAFF. The whole variable domain, remainder taken from reference TRBV9 and TRBJ1-1, is DSGVTQTPKHLITATGQRVTLRCSPRSGDLSVYWYQQSLDQGLQFLIQYYNGEERAKGNILERFSAQQFPDLHSELNLSSLELGDSALYFCASSADIQGGRTEAFFGQGTRLTVV.

This clone was seen a few times. The V and J genes are TRBV9 and TRBJ2-1, with D unresolved. V was cut by 3 bases and J by 8 bases, with 9 bases left in between. The CDR3 contains 12 residues. Germline-derived CDR1 and CDR2 are SGDLS and YYNGEE. CDR3 sequence: CASSGDGYEQFF. The CDR3 DNA sequence: TGTGCCAGCAGCGGAGACGGGTATGAGCAGTTCTTC.

This rearrangement joins TRBV30 to TRBJ1-2; D is undetermined. Per germline, CDR1 GTSNPN and CDR2 SVGIG (reference sequence). There are 12 residues in the CDR3. V lost 2 bases and J lost 8, with 12 bases in between. The CDR3 bases are TGTGCCTGGAGTAGGGAGATCGGGGGCTACACCTTC. Its protein product is CAWSREIGGYTF.

The chain recombines TRBV14 with TRBJ1-2, with D unresolved. Germline V lookup: CDR1 SGHDN, CDR2 FVKESK. This CDR3 contains 15 residues. Trimming removed 0 bases from V and 2 bases from J, with 10 bases in between. CDR3 in DNA: TGTGCCAGCAGCCAAGAGGTTTCCGGGAACTATGGCTACACCTTC. This translates into CASSQEVSGNYGYTF.

The chain uses TRBV3-1 (or the pseudogene TRBV3-2) and TRBJ2-2; D is uncertain. The length of the CDR3 is 13 residues. The V and J ends lost 6 bases and 1 base respectively, with 6 bases between them. Germline V gives CDR1 LGHDT, CDR2 YNNKEL (reference sequence). The CDR3 reads CASSYKNTGELFF. Written as DNA, the CDR3 is TGTGCCAGCAGTTATAAGAACACCGGGGAGCTGTTTTTT.

The rearrangement uses TRBV5-1 and TRBJ2-1; D remains ambiguous. The V gene lost 0 bases and the J gene lost 4 bases, with 14 bases spanning the gap. Germline V gene data show CDR1 as SGHRS and CDR2 as YFSETQ. This CDR3 contains 16 residues. The CDR3 DNA is TGCGCCAGCAGCTTGGGTCAGGAAGCCAGTTACAATGAGCAGTTCTTC. Translated: CASSLGQEASYNEQFF.